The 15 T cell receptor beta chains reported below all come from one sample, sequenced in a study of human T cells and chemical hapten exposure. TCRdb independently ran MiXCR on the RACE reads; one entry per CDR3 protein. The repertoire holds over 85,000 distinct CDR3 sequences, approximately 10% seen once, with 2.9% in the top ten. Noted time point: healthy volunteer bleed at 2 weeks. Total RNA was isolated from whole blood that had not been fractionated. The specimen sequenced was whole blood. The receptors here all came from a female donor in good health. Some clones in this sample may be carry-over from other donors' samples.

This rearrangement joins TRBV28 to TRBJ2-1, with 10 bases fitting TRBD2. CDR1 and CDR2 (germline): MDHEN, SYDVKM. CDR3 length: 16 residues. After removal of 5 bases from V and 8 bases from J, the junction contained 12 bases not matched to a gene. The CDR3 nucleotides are TGTGCCAGCAGTCCCCAGGGCGCTAGCGGGAGAGATGAGCAGTTCTTC. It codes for CASSPQGASGRDEQFF.

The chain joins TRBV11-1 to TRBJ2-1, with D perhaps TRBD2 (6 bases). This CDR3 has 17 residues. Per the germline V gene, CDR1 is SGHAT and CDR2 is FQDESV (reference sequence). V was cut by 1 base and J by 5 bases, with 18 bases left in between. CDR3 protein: CASSLVPGVGVDNEQFF. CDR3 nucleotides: TGTGCCAGCAGCTTAGTACCGGGAGTGGGTGTGGACAATGAGCAGTTCTTC.

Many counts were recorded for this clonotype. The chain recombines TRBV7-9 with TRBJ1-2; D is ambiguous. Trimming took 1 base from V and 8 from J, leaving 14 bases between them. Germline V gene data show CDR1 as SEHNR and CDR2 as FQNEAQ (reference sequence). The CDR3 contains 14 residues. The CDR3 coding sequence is TGTGCCAGCAGCTTAGGGGCAGAGCCAGGCGGCTACACCTTC. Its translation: CASSLGAEPGGYTF.

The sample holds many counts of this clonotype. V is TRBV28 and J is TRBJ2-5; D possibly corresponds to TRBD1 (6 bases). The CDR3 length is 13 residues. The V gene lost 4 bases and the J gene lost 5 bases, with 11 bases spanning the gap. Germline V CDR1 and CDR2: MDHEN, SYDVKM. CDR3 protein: CASSSSGVETQYF. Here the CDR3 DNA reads TGTGCCAGCAGTTCATCAGGGGTGGAGACCCAGTACTTC.

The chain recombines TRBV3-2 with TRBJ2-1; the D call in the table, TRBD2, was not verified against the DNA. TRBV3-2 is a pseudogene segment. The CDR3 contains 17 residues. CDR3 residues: CASSQAVLAGFYNEQFF. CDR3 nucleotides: TGTGCCAGCAGCCAAGCAGTACTAGCGGGGTTCTACAATGAGCAGTTCTTC.

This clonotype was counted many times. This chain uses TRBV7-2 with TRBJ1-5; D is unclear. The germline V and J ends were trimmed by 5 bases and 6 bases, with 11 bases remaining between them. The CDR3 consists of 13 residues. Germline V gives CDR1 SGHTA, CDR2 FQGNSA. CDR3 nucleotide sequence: TGTGCCAGCAGCAGCACGGTGGGTCAGCCCCAGCATTTT. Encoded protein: CASSSTVGQPQHF. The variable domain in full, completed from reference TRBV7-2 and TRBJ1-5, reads GAGVSQSPSNKVTEKGKDVELRCDPISGHTALYWYRQSLGQGLEFLIYFQGNSAPDKSGLPSDRFSAERTGGSVSTLTIQRTQQEDSAVYLCASSSTVGQPQHFGDGTRLSIL.

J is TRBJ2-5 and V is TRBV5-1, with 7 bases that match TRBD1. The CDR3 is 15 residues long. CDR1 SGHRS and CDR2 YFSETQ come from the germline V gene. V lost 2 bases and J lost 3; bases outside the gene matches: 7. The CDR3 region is CASSFNPGQKETQYF. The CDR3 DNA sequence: TGCGCCAGCAGCTTTAATCCGGGACAGAAAGAGACCCAGTACTTC.

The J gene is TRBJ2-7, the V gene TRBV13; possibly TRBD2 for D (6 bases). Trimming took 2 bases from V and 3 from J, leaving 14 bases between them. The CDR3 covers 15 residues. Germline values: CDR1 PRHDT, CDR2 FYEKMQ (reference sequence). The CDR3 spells CASSLSRESYYEQYF. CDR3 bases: TGTGCCAGCAGCTTAAGCCGGGAGAGTTACTACGAGCAGTACTTC.

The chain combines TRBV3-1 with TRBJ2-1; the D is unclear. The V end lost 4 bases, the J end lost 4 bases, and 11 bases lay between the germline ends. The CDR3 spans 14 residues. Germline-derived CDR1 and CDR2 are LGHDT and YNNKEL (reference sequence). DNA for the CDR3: TGTGCCAGCAGCCCAATATCCAGATACAATGAGCAGTTCTTC. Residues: CASSPISRYNEQFF.

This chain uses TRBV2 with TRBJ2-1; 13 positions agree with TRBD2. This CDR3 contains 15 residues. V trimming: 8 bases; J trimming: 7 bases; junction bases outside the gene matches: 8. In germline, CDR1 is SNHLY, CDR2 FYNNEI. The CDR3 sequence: CASRRGTSGNNEQFF. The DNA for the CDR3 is TGTGCCAGCCGACGGGGGACTAGCGGGAATAATGAGCAGTTCTTC.

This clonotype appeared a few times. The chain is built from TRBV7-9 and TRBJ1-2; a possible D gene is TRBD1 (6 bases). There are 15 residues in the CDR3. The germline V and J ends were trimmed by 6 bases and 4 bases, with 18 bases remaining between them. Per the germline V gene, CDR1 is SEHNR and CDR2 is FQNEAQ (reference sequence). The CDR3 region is CASRSSGEGSYGYTF. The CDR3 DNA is TGTGCCAGCAGATCATCAGGGGAGGGGAGCTATGGCTACACCTTC.

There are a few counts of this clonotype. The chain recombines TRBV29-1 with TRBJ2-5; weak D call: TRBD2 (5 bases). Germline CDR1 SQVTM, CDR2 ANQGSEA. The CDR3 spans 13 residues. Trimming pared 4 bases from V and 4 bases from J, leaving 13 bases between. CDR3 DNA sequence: TGCAGCGTTGTTAGTGGGAGAAGAGAGACCCAGTACTTC. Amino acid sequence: CSVVSGRRETQYF.

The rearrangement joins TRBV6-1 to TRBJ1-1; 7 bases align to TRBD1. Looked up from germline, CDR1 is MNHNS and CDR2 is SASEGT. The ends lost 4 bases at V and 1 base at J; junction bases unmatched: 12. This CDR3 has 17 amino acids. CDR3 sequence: CASSGGQSPPRNTEAFF. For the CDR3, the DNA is TGTGCCAGCAGTGGGGGACAGTCCCCTCCACGGAACACTGAAGCTTTCTTT.

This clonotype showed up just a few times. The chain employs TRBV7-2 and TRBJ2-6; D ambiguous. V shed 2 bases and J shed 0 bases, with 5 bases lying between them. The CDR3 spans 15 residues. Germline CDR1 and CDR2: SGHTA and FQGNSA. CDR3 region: CASSLYGSGANVLTF. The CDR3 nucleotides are TGTGCCAGCAGCTTATATGGCTCTGGGGCCAACGTCCTGACTTTC.

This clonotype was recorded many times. The CDR3 here is CASSQGTSGLREQYF. The CDR3 DNA follows: TGTGCCAGCAGCCAAGGGACTAGCGGCCTACGGGAGCAGTACTTC. The chain carries TRBV3-1 and TRBJ2-7; the match to TRBD2 covers 10 bases. Trimming at V came to 1 base and at J to 7 bases, leaving 7 bases not matched to a gene. The germline V gene encodes CDR1 LGHDT and CDR2 YNNKEL (reference sequence). The CDR3 extends over 15 amino acids.